These T cell receptor beta chains were read from a single sample in a study of Ad26.COV2.S vaccination and SARS-CoV-2 variants. Some clones are missing from TCRdb's copy, which holds only in-frame ones; the method was immunoSEQ multiplex PCR. Among around 300,000 clones listed, roughly 91% were seen once. This specimen consisted of peripheral blood, obtained in a trial of Ad26.COV2.S vaccine versus placebo. All receptors come from a person between 18 and 59 years old who received the Ad26.COV2.S COVID-19 vaccine or a placebo. Both conserved end residues are part of each CDR3.

TRBV18	CASSPRTGLYNEQFF
TRBV7-8	CASSLVKGATNEKLFF
TRBV28	CASSHRQGGGLFF
TRBV2	CASSVGTYPEAFF
TRBV9	CASSVGASGVSYEQYF
TRBV2	CASSTSGMKVEFF
TRBV9	CASSVDGDFDSPLHF
TRBV15	CATRASVNSYNEQFF
TRBV6-5	CASRAGTANTEAFF
TRBV5-5	CASSLTPIQGGFNQPQHF
TRBV28	CASSLNTYQPQHF
TRBV19	CASSPLSRGTEAFF
TRBV19	CASSIVGRTNEKLFF
TRBV5-1	CASSLEGQGGEKLFF
TRBV5-4	CASSLKGGSSGELFF
TRBV6-5	CASSYSRADHQPQHF
TRBV24-1	CATSDWARDTQYF
TRBV24-1	CATSDLFGTGVATNEKLFF
TRBV11-2	CASSLEAESSYEQYF